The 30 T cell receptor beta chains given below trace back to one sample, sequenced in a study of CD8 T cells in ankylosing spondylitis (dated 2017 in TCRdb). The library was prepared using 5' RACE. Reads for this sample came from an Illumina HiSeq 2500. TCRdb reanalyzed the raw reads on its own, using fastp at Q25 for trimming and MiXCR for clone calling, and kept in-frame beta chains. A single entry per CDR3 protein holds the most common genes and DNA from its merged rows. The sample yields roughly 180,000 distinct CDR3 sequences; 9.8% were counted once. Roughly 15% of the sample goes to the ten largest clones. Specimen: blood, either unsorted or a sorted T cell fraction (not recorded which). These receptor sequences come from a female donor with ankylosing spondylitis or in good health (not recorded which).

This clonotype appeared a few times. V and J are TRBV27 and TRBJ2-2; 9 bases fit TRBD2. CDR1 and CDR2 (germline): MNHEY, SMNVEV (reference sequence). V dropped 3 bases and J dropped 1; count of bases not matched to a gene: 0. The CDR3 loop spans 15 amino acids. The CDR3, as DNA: TGTGCCAGCAGTTTTAGCGGGGGGAACACCGGGGAGCTGTTTTTT. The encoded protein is CASSFSGGNTGELFF.

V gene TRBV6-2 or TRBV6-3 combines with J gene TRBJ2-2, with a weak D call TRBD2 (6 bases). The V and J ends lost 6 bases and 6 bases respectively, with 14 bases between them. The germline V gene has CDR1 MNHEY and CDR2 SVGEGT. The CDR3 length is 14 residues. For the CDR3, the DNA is TGTGCCAGCAGCCTAGTGTGGAGGGCCGGGGAGCTGTTTTTT. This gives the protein CASSLVWRAGELFF.

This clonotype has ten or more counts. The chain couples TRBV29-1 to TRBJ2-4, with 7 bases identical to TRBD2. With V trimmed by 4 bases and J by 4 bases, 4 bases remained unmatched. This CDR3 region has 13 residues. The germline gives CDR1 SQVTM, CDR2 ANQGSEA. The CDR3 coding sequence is TGCAGCGTTGTGCTAGCGGAAAAAAACATTCAGTACTTC. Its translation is CSVVLAEKNIQYF.

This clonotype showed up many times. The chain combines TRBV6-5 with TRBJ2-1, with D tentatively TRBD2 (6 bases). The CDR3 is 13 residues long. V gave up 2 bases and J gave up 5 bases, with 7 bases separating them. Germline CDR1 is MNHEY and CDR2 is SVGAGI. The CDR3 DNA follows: TGTGCCAGCAGTTACGCTAGCGACAATGAGCAGTTCTTC. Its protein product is CASSYASDNEQFF.

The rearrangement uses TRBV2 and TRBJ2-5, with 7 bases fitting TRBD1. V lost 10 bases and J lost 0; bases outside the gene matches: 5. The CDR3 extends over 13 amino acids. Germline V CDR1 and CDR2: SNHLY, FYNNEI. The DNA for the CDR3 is TGTGCCATCCTCGGACAGGACCAAGAGACCCAGTACTTC. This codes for CAILGQDQETQYF. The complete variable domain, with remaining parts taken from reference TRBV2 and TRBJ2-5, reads EPEVTQTPSHQVTQMGQEVILRCVPISNHLYFYWYRQILGQKVEFLVSFYNNEISEKSEIFDDQFSVERPDGSNFTLKIRSTKLEDSAMYFCAILGQDQETQYFGPGTRLLVL.

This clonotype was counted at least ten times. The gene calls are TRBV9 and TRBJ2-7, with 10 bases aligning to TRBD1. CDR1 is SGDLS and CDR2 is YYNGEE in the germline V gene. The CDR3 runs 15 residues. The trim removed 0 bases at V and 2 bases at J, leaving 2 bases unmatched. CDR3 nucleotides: TGTGCCAGCAGCGTAGGGGACAGGGGCACCTACGAGCAGTACTTC. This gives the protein CASSVGDRGTYEQYF.

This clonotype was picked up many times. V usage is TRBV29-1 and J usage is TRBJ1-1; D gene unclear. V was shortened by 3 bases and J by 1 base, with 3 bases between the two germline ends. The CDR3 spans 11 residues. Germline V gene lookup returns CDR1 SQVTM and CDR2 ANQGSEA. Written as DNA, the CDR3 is TGCAGCGTTGAGGAGAACACTGAAGCTTTCTTT. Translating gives CSVEENTEAFF. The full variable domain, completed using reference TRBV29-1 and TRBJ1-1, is SAVISQKPSRDICQRGTSLTIQCQVDSQVTMMFWYRQQPGQSLTLIATANQGSEATYESGFVIDKFPISRPNLTFSTLTVSNMSPEDSSIYLCSVEENTEAFFGQGTRLTVV.

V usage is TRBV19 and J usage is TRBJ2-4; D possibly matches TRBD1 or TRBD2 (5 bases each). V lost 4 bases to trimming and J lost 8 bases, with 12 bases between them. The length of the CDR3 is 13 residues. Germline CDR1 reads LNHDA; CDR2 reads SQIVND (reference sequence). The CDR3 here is CASSRGKRDIQYF. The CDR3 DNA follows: TGTGCCAGTAGTAGGGGGAAAAGAGACATTCAGTACTTC. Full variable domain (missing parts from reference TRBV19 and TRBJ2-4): DGGITQSPKYLFRKEGQNVTLSCEQNLNHDAMYWYRQDPGQGLRLIYYSQIVNDFQKGDIAEGYSVSREKKESFPLTVTSAQKNPTAFYLCASSRGKRDIQYFGAGTRLSVL.

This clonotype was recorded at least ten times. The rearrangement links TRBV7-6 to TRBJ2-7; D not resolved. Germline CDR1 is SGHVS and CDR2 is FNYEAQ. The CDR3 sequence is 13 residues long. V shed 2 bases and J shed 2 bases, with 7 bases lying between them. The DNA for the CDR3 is TGTGCCAGCAGCTTATATCCTGCCTACGAGCAGTACTTC. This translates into CASSLYPAYEQYF.

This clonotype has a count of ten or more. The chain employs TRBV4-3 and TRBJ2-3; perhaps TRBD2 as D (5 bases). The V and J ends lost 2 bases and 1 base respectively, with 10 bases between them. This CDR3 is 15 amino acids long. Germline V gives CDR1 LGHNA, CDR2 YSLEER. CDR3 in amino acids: CASSQLLGGTDTQYF. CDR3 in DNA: TGCGCCAGCAGCCAACTTCTCGGGGGCACAGATACGCAGTATTTT.

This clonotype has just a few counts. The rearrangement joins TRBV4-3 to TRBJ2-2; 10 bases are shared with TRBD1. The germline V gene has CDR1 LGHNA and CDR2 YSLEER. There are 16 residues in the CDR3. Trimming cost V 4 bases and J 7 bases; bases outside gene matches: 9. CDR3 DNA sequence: TGCGCCAGCAGCCGGTACCGACAGGGGGCAGGCGGGGAGCTGTTTTTT. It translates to CASSRYRQGAGGELFF.

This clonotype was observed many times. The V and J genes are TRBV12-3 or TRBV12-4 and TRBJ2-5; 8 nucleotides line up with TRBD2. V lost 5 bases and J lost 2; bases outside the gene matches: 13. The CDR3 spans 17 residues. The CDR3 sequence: CASSQYLTLAAQETQYF. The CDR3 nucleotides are TGTGCCAGCAGTCAATACCTCACACTAGCGGCACAAGAGACCCAGTACTTC.

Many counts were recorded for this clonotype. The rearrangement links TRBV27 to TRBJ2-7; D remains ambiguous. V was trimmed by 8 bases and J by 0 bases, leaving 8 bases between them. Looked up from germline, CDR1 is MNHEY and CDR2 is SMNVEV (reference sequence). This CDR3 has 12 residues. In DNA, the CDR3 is TGTGCCAGCGGGTTTAGCTCCTACGAGCAGTACTTC. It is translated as CASGFSSYEQYF.

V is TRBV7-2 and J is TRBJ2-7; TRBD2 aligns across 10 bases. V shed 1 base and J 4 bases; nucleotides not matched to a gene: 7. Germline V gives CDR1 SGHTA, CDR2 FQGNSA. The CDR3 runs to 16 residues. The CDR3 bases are TGTGCCAGCAGCTTAGGTTGGCTAGCGGGAGTATACGAGCAGTACTTC. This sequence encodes CASSLGWLAGVYEQYF.

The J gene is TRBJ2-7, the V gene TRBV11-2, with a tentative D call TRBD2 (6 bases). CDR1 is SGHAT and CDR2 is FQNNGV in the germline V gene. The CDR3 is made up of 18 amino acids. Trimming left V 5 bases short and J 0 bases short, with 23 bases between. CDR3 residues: CASSNPTRMGLSSYEQYF. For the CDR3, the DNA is TGTGCCAGCAGCAACCCGACCCGTATGGGACTCAGCTCCTACGAGCAGTACTTC. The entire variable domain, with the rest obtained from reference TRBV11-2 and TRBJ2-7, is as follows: EAGVAQSPRYKIIEKRQSVAFWCNPISGHATLYWYQQILGQGPKLLIQFQNNGVVDDSQLPKDRFSAERLKGVDSTLKIQPAKLEDSAVYLCASSNPTRMGLSSYEQYFGPGTRLTVT.

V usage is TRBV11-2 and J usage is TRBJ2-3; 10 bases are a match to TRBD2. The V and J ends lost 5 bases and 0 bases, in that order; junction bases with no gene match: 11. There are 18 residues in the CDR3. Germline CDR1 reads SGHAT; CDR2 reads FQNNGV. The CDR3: CASSPLITSGASTDTQYF. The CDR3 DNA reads TGTGCCAGCAGCCCGCTCATTACTAGCGGGGCAAGCACAGATACGCAGTATTTT. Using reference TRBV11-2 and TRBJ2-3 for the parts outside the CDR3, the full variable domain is EAGVAQSPRYKIIEKRQSVAFWCNPISGHATLYWYQQILGQGPKLLIQFQNNGVVDDSQLPKDRFSAERLKGVDSTLKIQPAKLEDSAVYLCASSPLITSGASTDTQYFGPGTRLTVL.

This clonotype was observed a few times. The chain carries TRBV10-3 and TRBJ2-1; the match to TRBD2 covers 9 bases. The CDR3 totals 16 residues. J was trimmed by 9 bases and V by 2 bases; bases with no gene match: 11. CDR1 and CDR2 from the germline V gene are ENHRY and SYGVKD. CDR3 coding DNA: TGTGCCATCAGTGAGAGAGGCGGGAGGGCCCGCTCTGAGCAGTTCTTC. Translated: CAISERGGRARSEQFF.

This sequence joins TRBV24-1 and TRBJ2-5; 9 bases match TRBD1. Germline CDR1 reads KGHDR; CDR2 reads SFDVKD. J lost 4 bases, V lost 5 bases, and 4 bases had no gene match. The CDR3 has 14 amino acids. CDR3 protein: CATSGGQGRETQYF. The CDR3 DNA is TGTGCCACCAGTGGGGGACAGGGTCGAGAGACCCAGTACTTC.

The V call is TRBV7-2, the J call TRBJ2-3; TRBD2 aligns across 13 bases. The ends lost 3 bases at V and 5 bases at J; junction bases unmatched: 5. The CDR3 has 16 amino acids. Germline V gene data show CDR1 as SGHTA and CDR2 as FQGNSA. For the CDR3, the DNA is TGTGCCAGCAGCTTCGGACTAGCGGGAGAGATAGATACGCAGTATTTT. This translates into CASSFGLAGEIDTQYF. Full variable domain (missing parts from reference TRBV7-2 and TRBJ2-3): GAGVSQSPSNKVTEKGKDVELRCDPISGHTALYWYRQSLGQGLEFLIYFQGNSAPDKSGLPSDRFSAERTGGSVSTLTIQRTQQEDSAVYLCASSFGLAGEIDTQYFGPGTRLTVL.

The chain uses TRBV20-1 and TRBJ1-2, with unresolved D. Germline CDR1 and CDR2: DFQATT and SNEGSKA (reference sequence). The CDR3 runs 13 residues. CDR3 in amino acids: CSATSSDLYGYTF. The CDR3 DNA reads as TGCAGCGCCACCTCCTCAGACTTGTATGGCTACACCTTC.

This chain's CDR3 is CASSPSVGADTQYF. For the CDR3, the DNA is TGTGCCAGCAGCCCCTCCGTGGGGGCGGATACGCAGTATTTT. The V gene is TRBV3-1, the J gene TRBJ2-3, with D perhaps matching TRBD1 (6 bases). Germline CDR1 is LGHDT and CDR2 is YNNKEL (reference sequence). V gave up 4 bases and J gave up 6 bases, with 14 bases separating them. The CDR3 spans 14 residues.

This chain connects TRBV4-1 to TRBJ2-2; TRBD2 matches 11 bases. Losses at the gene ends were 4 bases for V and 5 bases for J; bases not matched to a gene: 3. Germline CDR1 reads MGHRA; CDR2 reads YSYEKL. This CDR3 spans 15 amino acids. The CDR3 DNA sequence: TGCGCCAGCAGCCTTAGCGGGAGGGGGACCGGGGAGCTGTTTTTT. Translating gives CASSLSGRGTGELFF.

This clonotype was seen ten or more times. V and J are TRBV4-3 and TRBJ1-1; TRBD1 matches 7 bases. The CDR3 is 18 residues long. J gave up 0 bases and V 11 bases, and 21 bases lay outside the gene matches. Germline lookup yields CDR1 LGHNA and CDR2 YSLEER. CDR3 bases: TGCGCCTCCTCAGGGGAGGGGGCAATCCAGAGATTGAACACTGAAGCTTTCTTT. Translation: CASSGEGAIQRLNTEAFF.

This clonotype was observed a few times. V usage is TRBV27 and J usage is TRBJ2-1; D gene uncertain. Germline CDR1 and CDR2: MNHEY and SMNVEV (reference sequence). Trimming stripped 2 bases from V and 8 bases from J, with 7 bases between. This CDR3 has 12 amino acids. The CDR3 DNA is TGTGCCAGCAGTTTAAGTCCCCATGAGCAGTTCTTC. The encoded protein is CASSLSPHEQFF.

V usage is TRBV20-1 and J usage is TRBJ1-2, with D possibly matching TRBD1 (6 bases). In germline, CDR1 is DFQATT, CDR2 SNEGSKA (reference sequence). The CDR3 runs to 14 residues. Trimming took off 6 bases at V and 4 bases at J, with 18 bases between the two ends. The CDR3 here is CSALWGGRRYGYTF. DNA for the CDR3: TGCAGTGCGCTATGGGGGGGGCGTCGCTATGGCTACACCTTC.

The CDR3: CASIGRRTTLREQYF. The CDR3, as DNA: TGTGCCAGCATCGGACGGAGAACTACGTTGCGGGAGCAGTACTTC. The chain joins TRBV2 to TRBJ2-7, with D unclear. CDR1 is SNHLY and CDR2 is FYNNEI in the germline V gene. This CDR3 has 15 residues. The ends were cut back, 7 bases at V and 7 bases at J, with 23 bases in the middle.

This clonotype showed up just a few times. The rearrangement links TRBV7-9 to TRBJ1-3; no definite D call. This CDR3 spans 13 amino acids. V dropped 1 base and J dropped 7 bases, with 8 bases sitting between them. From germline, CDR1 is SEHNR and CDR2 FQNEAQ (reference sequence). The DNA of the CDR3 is TGTGCCAGCAGCTTAGGGGTCGGGAACACCATATATTTT. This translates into CASSLGVGNTIYF.

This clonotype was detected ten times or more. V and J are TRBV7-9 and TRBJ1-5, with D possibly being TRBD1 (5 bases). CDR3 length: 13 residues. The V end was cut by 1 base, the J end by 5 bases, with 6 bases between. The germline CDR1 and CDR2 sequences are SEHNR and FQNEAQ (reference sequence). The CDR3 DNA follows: TGTGCCAGCAGCTTAGGGGGCGATCAGCCCCAGCATTTT. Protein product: CASSLGGDQPQHF.

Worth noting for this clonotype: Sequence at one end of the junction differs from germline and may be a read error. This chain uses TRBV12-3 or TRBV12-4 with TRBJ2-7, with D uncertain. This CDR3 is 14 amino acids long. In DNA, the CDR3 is TGTGCCGGCAGTCCCATTCGACGGCCCTACGAGCAGTACTTC. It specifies CAGSPIRRPYEQYF.

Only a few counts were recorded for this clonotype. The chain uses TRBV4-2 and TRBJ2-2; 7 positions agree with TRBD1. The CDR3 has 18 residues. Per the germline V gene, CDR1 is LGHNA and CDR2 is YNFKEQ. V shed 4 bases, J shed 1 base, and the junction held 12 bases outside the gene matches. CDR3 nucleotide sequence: TGTGCCAGCAGCCGACTCGTGAGGACAGGACTGAACACCGGGGAGCTGTTTTTT. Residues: CASSRLVRTGLNTGELFF.